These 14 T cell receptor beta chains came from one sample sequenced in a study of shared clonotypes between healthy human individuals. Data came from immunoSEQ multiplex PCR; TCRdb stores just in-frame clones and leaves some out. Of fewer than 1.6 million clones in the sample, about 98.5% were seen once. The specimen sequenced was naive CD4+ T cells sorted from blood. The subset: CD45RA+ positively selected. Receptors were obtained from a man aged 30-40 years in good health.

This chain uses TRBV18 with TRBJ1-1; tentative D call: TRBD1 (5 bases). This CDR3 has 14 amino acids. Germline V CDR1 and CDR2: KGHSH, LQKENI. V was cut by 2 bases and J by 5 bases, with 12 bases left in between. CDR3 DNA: TGTGCCAGCTCACCATGGCAGGGAATAACTGAAGCTTTCTTT. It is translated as CASSPWQGITEAFF.

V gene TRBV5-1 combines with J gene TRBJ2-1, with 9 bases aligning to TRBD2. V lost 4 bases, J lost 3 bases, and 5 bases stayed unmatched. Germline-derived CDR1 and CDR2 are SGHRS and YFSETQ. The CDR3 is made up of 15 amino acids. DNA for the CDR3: TGCGCCAGCAGCGCGAGCGGGAGGCTCTACAATGAGCAGTTCTTC. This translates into CASSASGRLYNEQFF. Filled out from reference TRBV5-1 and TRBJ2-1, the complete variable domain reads KAGVTQTPRYLIKTRGQQVTLSCSPISGHRSVSWYQQTPGQGLQFLFEYFSETQRNKGNFPGRFSGRQFSNSRSEMNVSTLELGDSALYLCASSASGRLYNEQFFGPGTRLTVL.

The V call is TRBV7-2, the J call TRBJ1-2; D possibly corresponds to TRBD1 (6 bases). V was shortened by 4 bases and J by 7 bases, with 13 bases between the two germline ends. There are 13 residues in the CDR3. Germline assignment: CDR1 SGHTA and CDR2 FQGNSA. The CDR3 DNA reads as TGTGCCAGCAGCTCCTCCTACAGGGTTGGCTACACCTTC. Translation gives CASSSSYRVGYTF.

The CDR3 DNA reads TGTGCCAGCAGTTTATCCGCTAGGCAAGAGACCCAGTACTTC. It encodes CASSLSARQETQYF. J is TRBJ2-5 and V is TRBV27; no firm D call. CDR3 length: 14 amino acids. Germline CDR1 and CDR2: MNHEY and SMNVEV (reference sequence). With 0 bases removed from V and 2 bases from J, the gap between germline ends came to 7 bases.

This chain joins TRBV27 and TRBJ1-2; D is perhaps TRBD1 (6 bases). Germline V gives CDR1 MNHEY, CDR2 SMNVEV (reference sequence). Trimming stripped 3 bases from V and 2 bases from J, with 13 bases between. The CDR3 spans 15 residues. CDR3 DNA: TGTGCCAGCAGTTTCTTAAAGGACAGAAACTATGGCTACACCTTC. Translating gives CASSFLKDRNYGYTF.

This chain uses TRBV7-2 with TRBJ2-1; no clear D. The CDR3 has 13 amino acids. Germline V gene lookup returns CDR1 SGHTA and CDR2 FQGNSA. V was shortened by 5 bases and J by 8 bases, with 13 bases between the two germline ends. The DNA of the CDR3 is TGTGCCAGCAGCCCTCGAGTGCCCGATGAGCAGTTCTTC. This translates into CASSPRVPDEQFF. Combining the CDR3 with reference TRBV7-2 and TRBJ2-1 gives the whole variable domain GAGVSQSPSNKVTEKGKDVELRCDPISGHTALYWYRQSLGQGLEFLIYFQGNSAPDKSGLPSDRFSAERTGGSVSTLTIQRTQQEDSAVYLCASSPRVPDEQFFGPGTRLTVL.

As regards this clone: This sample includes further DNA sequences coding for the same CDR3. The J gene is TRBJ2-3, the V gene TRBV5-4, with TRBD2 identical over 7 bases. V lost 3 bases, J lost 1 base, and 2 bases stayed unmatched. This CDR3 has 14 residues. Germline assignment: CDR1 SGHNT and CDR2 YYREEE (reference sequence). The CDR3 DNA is TGTGCCAGCAGCTCTAGCGGTGGCACAGATACGCAGTATTTT. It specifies CASSSSGGTDTQYF. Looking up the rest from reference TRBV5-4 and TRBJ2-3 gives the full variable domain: ETGVTQSPTHLIKTRGQQVTLRCSSQSGHNTVSWYQQALGQGPQFIFQYYREEENGRGNFPPRFSGLQFPNYSSELNVNALELDDSALYLCASSSSGGTDTQYFGPGTRLTVL.

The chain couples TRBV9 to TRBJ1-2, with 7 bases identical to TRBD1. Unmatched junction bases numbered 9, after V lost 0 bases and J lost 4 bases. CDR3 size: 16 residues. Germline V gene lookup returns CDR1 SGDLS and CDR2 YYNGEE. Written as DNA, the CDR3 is TGTGCCAGCAGCGTAGCGGCAGGGGGAACGGGCTATGGCTACACCTTC. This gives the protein CASSVAAGGTGYGYTF.

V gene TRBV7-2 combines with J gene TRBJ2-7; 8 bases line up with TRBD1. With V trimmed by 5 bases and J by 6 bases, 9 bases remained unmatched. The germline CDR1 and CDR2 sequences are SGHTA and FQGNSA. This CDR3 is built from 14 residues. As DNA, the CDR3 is TGTGCCAGCAGCCCAACAACAGGGGGAGGCGAGCAGTACTTC. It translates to CASSPTTGGGEQYF.

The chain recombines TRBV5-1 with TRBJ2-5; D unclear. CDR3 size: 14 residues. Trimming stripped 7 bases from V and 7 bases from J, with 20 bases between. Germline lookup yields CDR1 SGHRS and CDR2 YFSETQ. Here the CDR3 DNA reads TGCGCCAGCGAGGACCACAAGGCGGCTGCGACCCAGTACTTC. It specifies CASEDHKAAATQYF.

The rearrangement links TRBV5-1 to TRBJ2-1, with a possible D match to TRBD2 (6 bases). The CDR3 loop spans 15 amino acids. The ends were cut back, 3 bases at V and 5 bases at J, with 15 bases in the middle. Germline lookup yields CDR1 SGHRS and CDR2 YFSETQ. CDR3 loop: CASSSLGDFDNEQFF. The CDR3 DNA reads TGCGCCAGCAGCTCCCTGGGGGACTTCGACAATGAGCAGTTCTTC.

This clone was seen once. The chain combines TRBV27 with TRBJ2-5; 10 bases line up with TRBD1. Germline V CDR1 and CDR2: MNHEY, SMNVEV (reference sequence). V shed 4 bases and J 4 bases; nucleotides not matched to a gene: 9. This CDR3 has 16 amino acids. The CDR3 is CASSSLDRGVRETQYF. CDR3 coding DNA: TGTGCCAGCAGTTCCTTGGACAGGGGGGTTCGAGAGACCCAGTACTTC.

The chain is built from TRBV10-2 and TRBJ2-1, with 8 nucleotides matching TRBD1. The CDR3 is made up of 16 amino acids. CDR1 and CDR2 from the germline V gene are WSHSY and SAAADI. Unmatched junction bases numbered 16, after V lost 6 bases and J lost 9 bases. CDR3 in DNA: TGCGCCAGCAGCCCCAGTGGACCAGGGGGCATGGGTGAGCAGTTCTTC. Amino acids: CASSPSGPGGMGEQFF.

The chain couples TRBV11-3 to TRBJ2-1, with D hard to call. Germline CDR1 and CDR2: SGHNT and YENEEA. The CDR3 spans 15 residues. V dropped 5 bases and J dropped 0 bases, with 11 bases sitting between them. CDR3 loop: CASSTGPSSYNEQFF. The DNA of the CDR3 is TGTGCCAGCAGCACCGGACCAAGCTCCTACAATGAGCAGTTCTTC.